This T cell receptor beta chain appears in the sequencing data of a study of shared clonotypes between healthy human individuals. Overall study context: Aged between 18 and 49, the donors were a couple of women and three men. Study findings and constraints: Clonotypes shared by all four donors outscored non-shared clonotypes in generation probability.

Donors comprised only Caucasian adults living in Nashville, Tennessee. The investigators split CD4+ cells into a CD45RA+ naive subset and a CD45RA-negative memory subset. V lost 0 bases to trimming and J lost 0 bases; unmatched junction nucleotides: 7. There are 18 residues in the CDR3. Germline CDR1 reads LNHDA; CDR2 reads SQIVND (reference sequence). Assay used: immunoSEQ multiplex PCR; TCRdb lists only in-frame clones, some missing. The sample records 700,000 or so clones, about two thirds being singletons. About this clone: The antigen is not known.

This TCR was recovered from a woman in her twenties or thirties in good health. The gene calls are TRBV19 and TRBJ2-3, with TRBD2 matching over 9 bases. The source material was memory CD4+ T cells sorted from blood. As for subset: CD45RA-negative fraction. The CDR3 region has the DNA TGTGCCAGTAGTATAGATCCGGCTAGCGGGACCAGCACAGATACGCAGTATTTT. Amino acid sequence: CASSIDPASGTSTDTQYF.